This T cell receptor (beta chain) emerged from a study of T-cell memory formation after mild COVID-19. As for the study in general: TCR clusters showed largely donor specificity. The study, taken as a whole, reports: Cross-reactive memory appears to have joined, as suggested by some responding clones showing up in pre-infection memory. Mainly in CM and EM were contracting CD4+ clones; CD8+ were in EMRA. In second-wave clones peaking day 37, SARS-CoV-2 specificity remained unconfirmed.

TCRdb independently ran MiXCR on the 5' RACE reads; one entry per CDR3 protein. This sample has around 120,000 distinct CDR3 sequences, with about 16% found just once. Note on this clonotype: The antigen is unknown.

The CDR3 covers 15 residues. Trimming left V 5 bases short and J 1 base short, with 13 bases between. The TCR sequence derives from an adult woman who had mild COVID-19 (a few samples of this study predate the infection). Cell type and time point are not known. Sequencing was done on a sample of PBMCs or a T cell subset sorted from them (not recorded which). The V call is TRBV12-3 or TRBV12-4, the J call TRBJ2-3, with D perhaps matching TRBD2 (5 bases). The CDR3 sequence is CASSVTPGGTDTQYF. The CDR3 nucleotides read TGTGCCAGCAGTGTTACCCCCGGGGGCACAGATACGCAGTATTTT.